Shown below are 28 T cell receptor beta chains from a single sample sequenced in a study of blood T cell repertoires in COVID-19. TCRdb's copy holds only in-frame clones and misses some; the assay was immunoSEQ multiplex PCR. The sample yields 75,000 to 95,000 clones, roughly 80% seen once. The specimen was peripheral blood. The receptors derive from a woman aged 40 to 49 with active or convalescent COVID-19.

The chain couples TRBV7-2 to TRBJ2-5; D remains unclear. Between the trimmed V and J ends, which lost 4 bases and 1 base, there was a span of 10 bases. This CDR3 is built from 14 residues. Germline CDR1 and CDR2: SGHTA and FQGNSA. CDR3 nucleotide sequence: TGTGCCAGCAGCTCCCAGCGTGGCCAAGAGACCCAGTACTTC. This codes for CASSSQRGQETQYF.

The rearrangement uses TRBV7-2 and TRBJ1-6, with 7 bases identical to TRBD1. This CDR3 is built from 16 residues. After removal of 4 bases from V and 4 bases from J, the junction contained 7 bases not matched to a gene. Germline V CDR1 and CDR2: SGHTA, FQGNSA. The CDR3 DNA reads TGTGCCAGCAGCTCCGGGACAGAATTTTATAATTCACCCCTCCACTTT. Its translation: CASSSGTEFYNSPLHF.

This sequence joins TRBV4-3 and TRBJ2-2; TRBD1 matches at 8 bases. V lost 1 base to trimming and J lost 2 bases; unmatched junction nucleotides: 3. The CDR3 has 16 amino acids. The germline V gene has CDR1 LGHNA and CDR2 YSLEER. The CDR3 loop reads CASSQAGGANTGELFF. The CDR3 DNA is TGCGCCAGCAGCCAAGCAGGGGGCGCAAACACCGGGGAGCTGTTTTTT.

This clone was counted once. This chain joins TRBV20-1 and TRBJ2-3; TRBD2 agrees at 9 bases. J gave up 3 bases and V 3 bases, and 7 bases lay outside the gene matches. In germline, CDR1 is DFQATT, CDR2 SNEGSKA (reference sequence). The CDR3 length is 15 residues. Written as DNA, the CDR3 is TGCAGTGCTAGTGGGCGGGAGGGCCCGACAGATACGCAGTATTTT. Its protein is CSASGREGPTDTQYF.

In its sample, this clone was seen once. The rearrangement links TRBV2 to TRBJ2-3, with 8 bases that match TRBD2. CDR3 length equals 16 residues. The J segment lost 0 bases and the V segment lost 3 bases, leaving 5 bases of the junction unmatched. Germline assignment: CDR1 SNHLY and CDR2 FYNNEI. The CDR3 here is CASSEIAGLSTDTQYF. CDR3 DNA: TGTGCCAGCAGTGAGATAGCGGGGCTGAGCACAGATACGCAGTATTTT.

The chain has TRBV14 and TRBJ2-3, with D maybe TRBD2 (6 bases). Germline values: CDR1 SGHDN, CDR2 FVKESK. CDR3 size: 15 residues. V dropped 1 base and J dropped 4 bases, with 12 bases sitting between them. The CDR3 reads CASSQVAGGPDTQYF. The CDR3 DNA follows: TGTGCCAGCAGCCAAGTGGCCGGGGGACCAGATACGCAGTATTTT.

This clone was seen just once. The rearrangement uses TRBV29-1 and TRBJ2-3; 8 bases are shared with TRBD2. Germline V gene data show CDR1 as SQVTM and CDR2 as ANQGSEA. V shed 5 bases and J 6 bases; nucleotides not matched to a gene: 10. CDR3 size: 14 residues. The CDR3 region has the DNA TGCAGCGTTCTGGCGGGGGGTTCAGGGGATACGCAGTATTTT. Amino acids: CSVLAGGSGDTQYF.

The rearrangement links TRBV28 to TRBJ1-6; 8 nucleotides align to TRBD1. V lost 7 bases and J lost 9; bases outside the gene matches: 8. Looked up from germline, CDR1 is MDHEN and CDR2 is SYDVKM. This CDR3 region has 14 residues. The CDR3 region has the DNA TGTGCCAGCAAGGCCGGGACAGGTGGTTCACCCCTCCACTTT. Residues: CASKAGTGGSPLHF.

V and J are TRBV6-6 and TRBJ2-7; 9 positions match TRBD2. Trimming removed 6 bases from V and 2 bases from J; junction bases left unmatched: 5. The CDR3 spans 14 residues. Germline assignment: CDR1 MNHNY and CDR2 SVGAGI (reference sequence). DNA of the CDR3: TGTGCCAGCAGCCCGGGACTAGCCACCTACGAGCAGTACTTC. The encoded protein is CASSPGLATYEQYF.

This clone has just one count. This chain joins TRBV28 and TRBJ1-1; TRBD1 matches at 12 bases. CDR1 and CDR2 from the germline V gene are MDHEN and SYDVKM. V shed 5 bases and J 3 bases; nucleotides not matched to a gene: 10. The CDR3 extends over 17 amino acids. In DNA form, the CDR3 reads TGTGCCAGCAGTCTCCCGGGACAGGGGGCTTTGGACACTGAAGCTTTCTTT. It codes for CASSLPGQGALDTEAFF.

This sequence joins TRBV30 and TRBJ1-3; maybe TRBD1 (6 bases). The germline V gene encodes CDR1 GTSNPN and CDR2 SVGIG (reference sequence). CDR3 size: 16 residues. Trimming left V 3 bases short and J 0 bases short, with 15 bases between. The CDR3 sequence is CAWSPAGAFSGNTIYF. In nucleotides, the CDR3 is TGTGCCTGGAGCCCCGCGGGGGCATTCTCTGGAAACACCATATATTTT.

On this clone: The identical CDR3 is also encoded by other nucleotide sequences in the sample. The chain carries TRBV5-1 and TRBJ2-7; 9 bases fit TRBD1. CDR1 SGHRS and CDR2 YFSETQ come from the germline V gene. The V gene end was trimmed by 0 bases and the J gene end by 1 base; junction bases not matched to a gene: 2. The CDR3 runs 15 residues. The CDR3 region is CASSLGGTGSYEQYF. CDR3 DNA sequence: TGCGCCAGCAGCTTGGGGGGGACAGGGTCCTACGAGCAGTACTTC.

The rearrangement uses TRBV15 and TRBJ1-1; D might be TRBD1 (5 bases). Germline values: CDR1 LNHNV, CDR2 YYDKDF (reference sequence). The CDR3 contains 15 residues. The germline V and J ends were trimmed by 5 bases and 0 bases, with 13 bases remaining between them. CDR3 in DNA: TGTGCCACCAGCCACCGACAGTTCATGAACACTGAAGCTTTCTTT. It translates to CATSHRQFMNTEAFF.

The gene calls are TRBV30 and TRBJ1-2; TRBD1 might be the D (6 bases). Looked up from germline, CDR1 is GTSNPN and CDR2 is SVGIG (reference sequence). V lost 3 bases to trimming and J lost 0 bases, with 11 bases between them. The CDR3 totals 14 residues. CDR3 amino acids: CAWRPGQPNYGYTF. Here the CDR3 DNA reads TGTGCCTGGAGGCCGGGACAACCTAACTATGGCTACACCTTC.

V gene TRBV12-5 combines with J gene TRBJ1-1; D is possibly TRBD1 (5 bases). This CDR3 has 15 residues. Germline CDR1 reads LGHNT; CDR2 reads FRNRAP. V lost 8 bases and J 0 bases, leaving 16 bases between the germline ends. CDR3 DNA sequence: TGTGCTAGTAGCGACAATCAGGGCATGAACACTGAAGCTTTCTTT. Amino acid sequence: CASSDNQGMNTEAFF.

The chain is built from TRBV7-9 and TRBJ1-1; possible D gene TRBD1, 5 bases. There are 13 residues in the CDR3. Between the trimmed V and J ends, which lost 2 bases and 1 base, there was a span of 5 bases. Germline lookup yields CDR1 SEHNR and CDR2 FQNEAQ (reference sequence). The DNA for the CDR3 is TGTGCCAGCAGCTTACAGGGGAACACTGAAGCTTTCTTT. Amino acid sequence: CASSLQGNTEAFF.

This chain links TRBV27 with TRBJ2-3; TRBD2 matches 14 bases. Losses at the gene ends were 4 bases for V and 3 bases for J; bases not matched to a gene: 9. The CDR3 extends over 18 amino acids. Germline lookup yields CDR1 MNHEY and CDR2 SMNVEV (reference sequence). DNA for the CDR3: TGTGCCAGCAGTTCGACTAGCGGGGGGGCCGTAGCAACAGATACGCAGTATTTT. The encoded protein is CASSSTSGGAVATDTQYF.

The CDR3 region is CASSFLQGPYEQYF. The CDR3 nucleotides are TGTGCCAGCAGCTTCCTACAGGGACCCTACGAGCAGTACTTC. This chain uses TRBV7-2 with TRBJ2-7, with D possibly matching TRBD1 (6 bases). The germline V gene has CDR1 SGHTA and CDR2 FQGNSA. V dropped 3 bases and J dropped 2 bases, with 11 bases sitting between them. The CDR3 sequence is 14 residues long. Full variable domain (rest looked up from reference TRBV7-2 and TRBJ2-7): GAGVSQSPSNKVTEKGKDVELRCDPISGHTALYWYRQSLGQGLEFLIYFQGNSAPDKSGLPSDRFSAERTGGSVSTLTIQRTQQEDSAVYLCASSFLQGPYEQYFGPGTRLTVT.

The chain recombines TRBV19 with TRBJ2-5; TRBD1 is a possible D gene (5 bases). V lost 6 bases and J lost 2, with 16 bases in between. The length of the CDR3 is 15 residues. The V gene's germline CDR1 is LNHDA and CDR2 SQIVND (reference sequence). The chain's CDR3 is CASSQLQGTQETQYF. The CDR3, as DNA: TGTGCCAGTAGCCAATTGCAGGGCACTCAAGAGACCCAGTACTTC.

This chain joins TRBV7-2 and TRBJ1-1, with 7 bases fitting TRBD1. The germline CDR1 and CDR2 sequences are SGHTA and FQGNSA. With 6 bases clipped from V and 4 bases from J, the junction kept 11 bases outside the gene matches. The CDR3 spans 15 residues. This CDR3 reads CASSSGGLWSTEAFF. The CDR3 coding sequence is TGTGCCAGCAGTTCAGGGGGGTTGTGGAGCACTGAAGCTTTCTTT.

The chain carries TRBV3-1 (or the pseudogene TRBV3-2) and TRBJ2-2; 9 positions agree with TRBD1. There are 18 residues in the CDR3. The germline gives CDR1 LGHDT, CDR2 YNNKEL (reference sequence). The trim removed 4 bases at V and 0 bases at J, leaving 9 bases unmatched. CDR3 DNA sequence: TGTGCCAGCAGCCCAATCCTGGGACAGGGCTCGAACACCGGGGAGCTGTTTTTT. Translated, it gives CASSPILGQGSNTGELFF.

V usage is TRBV18 and J usage is TRBJ1-6; the match to TRBD1 covers 12 bases. The CDR3 contains 16 residues. Germline CDR1 is KGHSH and CDR2 is LQKENI. J gave up 5 bases and V 3 bases, and 2 bases lay outside the gene matches. CDR3 in amino acids: CASSPGQGANNSPLHF. The CDR3 region has the DNA TGTGCCAGCTCACCGGGACAGGGGGCAAATAATTCACCCCTCCACTTT. The full variable domain, with the rest looked up from reference TRBV18 and TRBJ1-6, is NAGVMQNPRHLVRRRGQEARLRCSPMKGHSHVYWYRQLPEEGLKFMVYLQKENIIDESGMPKERFSAEFPKEGPSILRIQQVVRGDSAAYFCASSPGQGANNSPLHFGNGTRLTVT.

J is TRBJ2-2 and V is TRBV6-5; tentative D call: TRBD1 (6 bases). The CDR3 covers 15 residues. The germline gives CDR1 MNHEY, CDR2 SVGAGI. V dropped 3 bases and J dropped 5 bases, with 13 bases sitting between them. The CDR3 DNA sequence: TGTGCCAGCAGTTATGGGGGCGGTGGAACCGGGGAGCTGTTTTTT. It encodes CASSYGGGGTGELFF.

The chain has TRBV6-4 and TRBJ2-7, with D tentatively TRBD2 (6 bases). The CDR3 is made up of 20 amino acids. Trimming removed 8 bases at V and 2 bases at J, with 34 bases between. Germline CDR1 reads MRHNA; CDR2 reads SNTAGT. CDR3 loop: CASRRKVGGRIPSLPYEQYF. CDR3 in DNA: TGTGCCAGCCGACGAAAAGTGGGGGGACGAATACCAAGCCTGCCCTACGAGCAGTACTTC.

The chain joins TRBV3-1 (or the pseudogene TRBV3-2) to TRBJ1-2; D gene ambiguous. Germline CDR1 reads LGHDT; CDR2 reads YNNKEL (reference sequence). The CDR3 runs 12 residues. V shed 1 base and J shed 7 bases, with 7 bases lying between them. The CDR3 is CASSQANGGYTF. The CDR3 DNA reads as TGTGCCAGCAGCCAAGCTAACGGTGGCTACACCTTC.

The genes are TRBV4-1 and TRBJ2-5; no reliable D call. The germline V and J ends were trimmed by 0 bases and 4 bases, with 6 bases remaining between them. Germline V gene lookup returns CDR1 MGHRA and CDR2 YSYEKL. The CDR3 extends over 13 amino acids. DNA for the CDR3: TGCGCCAGCAGCCAAGATCTCTCAGAGACCCAGTACTTC. This codes for CASSQDLSETQYF.

V and J are TRBV7-2 and TRBJ2-2; D may be TRBD2 (5 bases). Germline V lookup: CDR1 SGHTA, CDR2 FQGNSA. The CDR3 is 14 amino acids. The V end was cut by 1 base, the J end by 7 bases, with 10 bases between. This chain's CDR3 is CASSLGGEIGELFF. The CDR3 DNA sequence: TGTGCCAGCAGCTTAGGGGGAGAGATCGGGGAGCTGTTTTTT.

The chain links TRBV5-1 to TRBJ1-1; perhaps TRBD1 as D (6 bases). V was shortened by 4 bases and J by 5 bases, with 15 bases between the two germline ends. The CDR3 runs to 14 residues. CDR1 and CDR2 from the germline V gene are SGHRS and YFSETQ. CDR3 coding DNA: TGCGCCAGCAGCACCGGACAGCAAAGTACTGAAGCTTTCTTT. Translated, it gives CASSTGQQSTEAFF.